One and the same sample provided the 17 T cell receptor beta chains below, sequenced in a study of vaccination effects on CD4 cells after COVID-19. Ahead of sequencing, the ViraFEST assay grew antigen-specific CD4+ T cells using viral peptide pools. Culture proceeded for 10 days, and CD4+ T cells were then isolated. Vaccinated recipients, who were negative for nucleocapsid antibodies, had no history of SARS-CoV-2 infection. Their antigens remain unidentified. Clones were read by immunoSEQ multiplex PCR, and TCRdb kept only the in-frame ones, dropping some. Of about 52,000 clones in the sample, 75% to 85% were seen once. The sequences come from CD4+ T cells from PBMCs cultured with HCoV-OC43 spike peptides, collected before COVID-19 vaccination. Noted subset: HCoV-OC43 spike overlapping peptide pool stimulation. These receptors were taken from a human donor who received a COVID-19 vaccine.

V is TRBV3-1 (or the pseudogene TRBV3-2) and J is TRBJ1-2; D unclear. Per germline, CDR1 LGHDT and CDR2 YNNKEL (reference sequence). V was pared by 0 bases and J by 8 bases, with 10 bases between. CDR3 length: 13 residues. The chain's CDR3 is CASSQDSYGGYTF. The CDR3 nucleotides read TGTGCCAGCAGCCAAGACTCCTATGGCGGCTACACCTTC.

The chain couples TRBV5-1 to TRBJ1-5; 9 bases agree with TRBD1. J gave up 9 bases and V 0 bases, and 7 bases lay outside the gene matches. The germline V gene has CDR1 SGHRS and CDR2 YFSETQ. The CDR3 sequence is 15 residues long. The CDR3 DNA reads TGCGCCAGCAGCTTGGGGGACAGGGACGAGGCGCCCCAGCATTTT. This translates into CASSLGDRDEAPQHF.

The chain carries TRBV7-2 and TRBJ2-5; possible D gene TRBD2, 5 bases. Germline lookup yields CDR1 SGHTA and CDR2 FQGNSA. Deletions cut 6 bases from V and 2 bases from J, with 10 bases between. CDR3 length: 13 residues. CDR3 sequence: CASRPPGQETQYF. The CDR3 DNA follows: TGTGCCAGCAGACCGCCGGGGCAAGAGACCCAGTACTTC. The whole variable domain, filled in from reference TRBV7-2 and TRBJ2-5, reads GAGVSQSPSNKVTEKGKDVELRCDPISGHTALYWYRQSLGQGLEFLIYFQGNSAPDKSGLPSDRFSAERTGGSVSTLTIQRTQQEDSAVYLCASRPPGQETQYFGPGTRLLVL.

This chain links TRBV4-3 with TRBJ1-4; maybe TRBD1 (6 bases). From germline, CDR1 is LGHNA and CDR2 YSLEER. The CDR3 covers 15 residues. The germline V and J ends were trimmed by 1 base and 11 bases, with 17 bases remaining between them. CDR3 coding DNA: TGCGCCAGCAGCCAAGGCGGGGGGGGCGACGTGAAACTGTTTTTT. The encoded protein is CASSQGGGGDVKLFF.

This rearrangement joins TRBV7-2 to TRBJ1-6; D unresolved. There are 13 residues in the CDR3. V gave up 5 bases and J gave up 9 bases, with 11 bases separating them. The germline CDR1 and CDR2 sequences are SGHTA and FQGNSA. CDR3 sequence (DNA): TGTGCCAGCAGCACACAGATTTCTTCACCCCTCCACTTT. This codes for CASSTQISSPLHF. Full variable domain (outside the CDR3, taken from reference TRBV7-2 and TRBJ1-6): GAGVSQSPSNKVTEKGKDVELRCDPISGHTALYWYRQSLGQGLEFLIYFQGNSAPDKSGLPSDRFSAERTGGSVSTLTIQRTQQEDSAVYLCASSTQISSPLHFGNGTRLTVT.

The CDR3 spells CSASSGRLLTGELFF. In DNA form, the CDR3 reads TGCAGTGCTAGTAGTGGACGCCTACTAACCGGGGAGCTGTTTTTT. V gene TRBV20-1 combines with J gene TRBJ2-2; D remains ambiguous. Trimming took 3 bases from V and 5 from J, leaving 16 bases between them. Germline CDR1 DFQATT, CDR2 SNEGSKA (reference sequence). The CDR3 extends over 15 amino acids.

The genes are TRBV7-2 and TRBJ1-5, with D possibly being TRBD1 (6 bases). V shed 1 base and J shed 7 bases, with 17 bases lying between them. In germline, CDR1 is SGHTA, CDR2 FQGNSA. The CDR3 totals 16 residues. The CDR3 protein is CASSLEIGAGGQPQHF. The CDR3 DNA sequence: TGTGCCAGCAGCTTAGAAATCGGGGCGGGGGGCCAGCCCCAGCATTTT.

This clone has just a few counts. The chain uses TRBV30 and TRBJ1-6, with no clear D. The CDR3 covers 16 residues. V dropped 0 bases and J dropped 7 bases, with 16 bases sitting between them. Germline lookup yields CDR1 GTSNPN and CDR2 SVGIG (reference sequence). CDR3 amino acids: CAWSVRGRQRNSPLHF. In nucleotides, the CDR3 is TGTGCCTGGAGTGTACGAGGCCGGCAGAGAAATTCACCCCTCCACTTT.

The J gene is TRBJ2-1, the V gene TRBV7-8, with D unresolved. Germline CDR1 and CDR2: SGHVS and FQNEAQ. The ends were cut back, 2 bases at V and 8 bases at J, with 13 bases in the middle. This CDR3 is 14 amino acids long. The CDR3 DNA reads as TGTGCCAGCAGCTTAAGACGGATTAGGGATGAGCAGTTCTTC. This codes for CASSLRRIRDEQFF.

The rearrangement joins TRBV7-3 to TRBJ1-1; no firm D call. This CDR3 spans 14 amino acids. Looked up from germline, CDR1 is SGHTA and CDR2 is FQGTGA. Trimming took off 3 bases at V and 5 bases at J, with 13 bases between the two ends. For the CDR3, the DNA is TGTGCCAGCAGCTTGATCCCTTTGGGAACTGAAGCTTTCTTT. Amino acids: CASSLIPLGTEAFF.

The chain is built from TRBV18 and TRBJ2-4; D might be TRBD2 (7 bases). The CDR3 totals 16 residues. Germline V CDR1 and CDR2: KGHSH, LQKENI. Trimming removed 4 bases at V and 1 base at J, with 14 bases between. The chain's CDR3 is CASSQYRGAAKNIQYF. The DNA for the CDR3 is TGTGCCAGCTCACAATATCGGGGGGCCGCCAAAAACATTCAGTACTTC.

CDR3 sequence (DNA): TGTGCCAGCAGCCTCCGGAGGGGGGGGCCTCCAGACGTC. Its translation is CASSLRRGGPPDV. V gene TRBV14 combines with J gene TRBJ2-7; TRBD2 is a possible D gene (7 bases). The CDR3 sequence is 13 residues long. Per germline, CDR1 SGHDN and CDR2 FVKESK.

The chain joins TRBV7-8 to TRBJ2-3, with TRBD1 matching over 7 bases. The CDR3 consists of 17 residues. Germline loops: CDR1 SGHVS, CDR2 FQNEAQ. V lost 2 bases, J lost 0 bases, and 8 bases stayed unmatched. The CDR3: CASSLISGQLSTDTQYF. CDR3 bases: TGTGCCAGCAGCTTAATATCGGGACAGTTAAGCACAGATACGCAGTATTTT.

The V call is TRBV28, the J call TRBJ1-4; TRBD1 agrees at 10 bases. Germline V CDR1 and CDR2: MDHEN, SYDVKM. The CDR3 contains 15 residues. Losses at the gene ends were 5 bases for V and 8 bases for J; bases not matched to a gene: 8. The CDR3 loop is CASSVIGTGDEKLFF. The CDR3 nucleotides are TGTGCCAGCAGTGTAATCGGGACAGGGGACGAAAAACTGTTTTTT.

This clone has a handful of counts. This sequence joins TRBV3-1 (or the pseudogene TRBV3-2) and TRBJ1-1; a weak D match, TRBD1 (6 bases). Trimming took 4 bases from V and 4 from J, leaving 10 bases between them. This CDR3 region has 13 residues. Per germline, CDR1 LGHDT and CDR2 YNNKEL (reference sequence). CDR3 sequence reads: CASSPAGATEAFF. As DNA, the CDR3 is TGTGCCAGCAGCCCCGCGGGGGCCACTGAAGCTTTCTTT.

The V and J genes are TRBV7-9 and TRBJ1-3, with 8 bases that match TRBD1. This CDR3 spans 17 amino acids. The germline V gene encodes CDR1 SEHNR and CDR2 FQNEAQ (reference sequence). The V segment lost 3 bases and the J segment 0 bases; nucleotides outside the gene matches: 7. The CDR3 loop is CASSFRGGQGSGNTIYF. In DNA form, the CDR3 reads TGTGCCAGCAGCTTCCGGGGTGGACAGGGCTCTGGAAACACCATATATTTT.

This clone has only a few counts. The chain uses TRBV28 and TRBJ1-2; D call uncertain. Trimming removed 2 bases from V and 4 bases from J, with 11 bases in between. CDR3 length equals 14 residues. Germline V gene lookup returns CDR1 MDHEN and CDR2 SYDVKM. The CDR3, as DNA: TGTGCCAGCAGTTTAGCTCTCCGTACCTATGGCTACACCTTC. Residues: CASSLALRTYGYTF.